This T cell receptor (beta chain) was profiled in a study of cytomegalovirus exposure and HLA in healthy donors (dated by TCRdb to 2016 to 2017). Regarding the complete study: According to an earlier analysis of around 600 of the donors, roughly 180 million T cells yielded roughly 100 million unique TCR beta sequences and approximately 280 Gb of sequence data. HLA typing covered class I and class II loci at four-digit resolution. In addition to the first cohort of 650 to 800 subjects, a separate validation cohort of 100 to 150 different subjects was used. Of the roughly 400 genotyped donors, about 84% fell in the genetic ancestry cluster associated with self-reported Caucasian donors. A later analysis re-analyzed previously published TCR beta repertoires from about 730 donors and added high-resolution HLA genotyping to study TCR occurrence patterns. Roughly five DR-DQ haplotypes were handled as single units for association and clustering because linkage in the cohort was strong. To decide whether each TCR beta V gene segment behaved as functional or pseudogenic, an earlier analysis of approximately 590 of the donors relied on high-throughput TCR beta sequencing. The study was designed to test whether signatures of past pathogen exposure could be identified by cataloging public T cell receptors. Donor age, sex, ethnicity and CMV serostatus were collected together with the repertoire data. An early release that covered more than 550 HLA-typed donors contained approximately 300 gigabases of sequencing data and 65 million to 100 million unique TCR sequences. The number of typed donors differed by locus: about 620-640 for A, B, C, DRB1 and DQB1; 522 for DQA1; 606 for DPA1; and approximately 450 for DPB1. The study profiled the T cell repertoires of under 700 subjects by immunosequencing and related them to cytomegalovirus serostatus. In a later genetic analysis, genome-wide SNP genotypes for about three fifths of the 666 donors were used, and that subset was treated as a discovery cohort. Rather than drawing on any new phenotypic data, the later analysis identified candidate immune exposures from TCR beta sequences and the way those sequences occurred across donors. High-throughput TCR immunosequencing, statistical association of individual TCRs with disease status, and machine learning were combined to predict cytomegalovirus infection status. All discovery cohort repertoires had been generated on a single sequencing platform. Among 300 to 500 genotyped donors of the cohort, an average of approximately 240,000 unique TCR beta nucleotide sequences was sequenced per donor, of which roughly 17% were non-productive. On the study overall, not on this receptor specifically: A cluster of highly shared sequence variants was judged likely to represent a technical artifact of the sequencing pipeline. Across donors, most TCR sequences were observed very rarely, whereas some public TCRs were present in many individuals. The study gave a list of under 200 TCR beta chains associated with cytomegalovirus. A few of the identified cytomegalovirus-associated TCR beta chains were confirmed in vitro to be specific for cytomegalovirus antigens. Immune exposure information for the cohort was limited to CMV serostatus. Because the 87-base-pair reads could not distinguish some IMGT-functional V segments, including TRBV6-2 and TRBV6-3, those segments were excluded. The authors suggested that the approach could potentially be extended to other disease states and immunological phenotypes. An association between a missense DCLRE1C variant and V-gene and J-gene trimming of TCR beta chains was found in a later genetic analysis and replicated in an independent cohort. The classifier was reported to diagnose cytomegalovirus status with high specificity and sensitivity in both the original cohort and the validation cohort. Sequencing depth was assumed to be roughly uniform across donors in the presence/absence analyses, though that assumption may not hold. In a later analysis, the rate of TCR association differed among HLA loci, with DRB1 alleles having the most associated TCRs and HLA-C alleles having the fewest. In a later analysis, HLA-associated TCR beta chains showed more clonal expansion and lower generation probabilities than non-associated chains that were equally common. This cohort had only TCR beta chains sequenced, and the lack of alpha or paired-chain data limited which features could be detected. In a later analysis, around 15,000 TCR beta sequences were associated with specific HLA alleles at a false discovery rate of 0.05. A later analysis found that most CMV-associated TCR beta chains appeared HLA-restricted, with HLA associations seemingly driven largely by CMV exposure. Several of the top co-occurrence clusters appeared to be linked to parvovirus B19, influenza, CMV and Epstein-Barr virus, according to a later analysis. Because counts were too low, 15 to 20 rarely observed V segments, including chromosome 9 orphons, were excluded from the earlier analysis of 587 of the donors. A further reported finding was that TCR beta sequences accurately predicted the HLA-A and HLA-B alleles for most subjects in the first cohort. Linkage disequilibrium might explain the correlated functional status among segregating V segments, but an unknown experimental factor could not be ruled out. According to a later genetic analysis, donors in an Asian-associated ancestry cluster had fewer N-insertions in productive TCRs than the approximately 630-donor mean. Broadly in line with IMGT annotations, most TCR beta V segments showed up in productive rearrangements about 87% or about 30% of the time in an earlier analysis of 450 to 600 of the donors. Because HLA typing was unavailable for some donors at each locus, only the typed subset was used in association tests. When HLA alleles, especially DR and DQ, strongly co-occurred, attributing TCR associations to individual alleles was difficult.

The cohort was made up of approximately 700 healthy bone marrow donors. All cohort members were sampled while nominally healthy, although unrecorded immune exposures were likely present. The donor was CMV seropositive and was included in the group of 290 or so seropositive cohort members. A peripheral blood sample was provided by each donor, and peripheral blood mononuclear cells were used for TCR beta sequencing. Genomic DNA extraction from the blood cell samples was performed with the Qiagen DNeasy Blood Extraction Kit. V lost 8 bases and J lost 8 bases, and the count of bases not matched to a germline gene is 16. The CDR3 starts with the cysteine, ends with the phenylalanine, and has 15 residues. The kept DNA is CDR3 alone, 45 bases in frame from the first base. CDR1 and CDR2 are read off the germline V gene (reference sequence) as LNHDA and SQIVND. A note on this clone: The clone's antigen remains unknown. Nothing much larger sits one base from this clone, and base qualities are not available.

The library was built by means of the immunoSEQ multiplex PCR assay. For the multiplex PCR, a mixture combining 60 forward primers for TCR Vbeta segments and 13 reverse primers for TCR Jbeta segments was used. The CDR3 region of rearranged TCR beta genes was amplified from genomic DNA by a multiplex PCR assay. The Illumina HiSeq System was used to sequence the amplified TCR beta libraries as 87-base-pair reads. As for how the authors treated the data: A later analysis counted around 72 million unique TCR beta chains across the 650 to 700 repertoires, and roughly 11 million of these chains were shared by at least two donors. To remove PCR and sequencing errors, raw reads were error-corrected and collapsed into unique sequences using a nearest-neighbor algorithm that merged closely related sequences. CDR3 sequences were aligned to IMGT reference sequences to assign V, D and J gene segments. For a sequence to be retained, a match of at least six nucleotides to both a V gene segment and a J gene segment was required. Rearrangements were called productive when the CDR3 lacked stop codons and stayed in frame with V and J; all others were non-productive. Following IMGT convention, CDR3 was defined as the stretch from the second conserved V-encoded cysteine to the conserved J-encoded phenylalanine. The earlier analysis of some 550 of the donors excluded any sequence lacking an unambiguous match to a single V gene segment. An earlier analysis of several hundred of the donors called V segments functional above 56.7% productive rearrangements and segregating when the between-donor standard deviation exceeded 5%. A statistical classification framework was built to diagnose cytomegalovirus status from the catalog of TCR beta chain sequences. In a later analysis, V and J genes were assigned by comparing TCR nucleotide sequences against IMGT/GENE-DB human TR gene sequences. A later analysis assigned CDR3 sequences and most-parsimonious VDJ recombination scenarios with the TCRdist pipeline. In a later analysis, every TCR beta chain was defined by the combination of its CDR3 amino acid sequence and its V-gene family, and reads without a unique V-gene family were dropped. A later analysis removed over 500 highly shared, low-generation-probability nucleotide sequences to deal with suspected cross-contamination and a sequencing artifact. For each public chain, a later analysis derived a clonal expansion index from normalized ranks of inferred template counts within each repertoire. Generation probabilities in a later analysis came from a VDJ recombination model fitted to out-of-frame rearrangements, and those results were checked against IGoR. In a later analysis, TCR-TCR, TCR-HLA and TCR-CMV co-occurrence was scored with hypergeometric tests, and a repertoire-size bias correction was applied to TCR pairs. A later analysis estimated false discovery rates by permuting HLA or CMV assignments 20 times. In a later analysis, co-occurring TCRs were grouped using DBSCAN, and TCRdist sequence similarity was added for clustering within HLA-allele-positive subsets. Co-occurrence clustering excluded repertoires with fewer than 30,000 or more than 120,000 public chains, plus five with anomalous nucleotide sharing. TCRdb obtained this table from immuneACCESS and retained in-frame rearrangements with V and J assigned. These tables miss some clones; where compared with another copy, unresolved V genes account for less than half of the shortfall, and the remainder is unexplained. V and J calls and clone size come straight from that table; D and trimming were deduced from the DNA. The sample has about 120,000 clones on record, 63% of them singletons. Of the sample, 10% falls within the top ten clones.

Recombination joined TRBV19 with TRBJ1-1; TRBD1 fits 8 bases in the junction. This TCR was sampled from a man aged 40-50 years in good health and CMV-seropositive. The material sequenced was PBMCs. The nucleotide sequence reads TGTGCCAGTTATCCCGGGACAGGTAATGATTACGAAGCTTTCTTT. This encodes CASYPGTGNDYEAFF.